One and the same sample provided the 18 T cell receptor beta chains below, sequenced in a study of cytomegalovirus exposure and HLA in healthy donors. 60 Vbeta and 13 Jbeta primers were used in PCR. The assay was immunoSEQ multiplex PCR, and TCRdb's table has in-frame clones only and misses some. The data contain tens of thousands of clones, about 65% of them singletons. The sample comprised PBMCs. These TCRs come from a man in his forties or fifties in good health and CMV-seropositive.

The gene calls are TRBV6-5 and TRBJ1-1; TRBD1 matches at 7 bases. From germline, CDR1 is MNHEY and CDR2 SVGAGI. The CDR3 is 15 amino acids. V gave up 5 bases and J gave up 4 bases; unmatched junction bases: 10. The CDR3 DNA sequence: TGTGCCAGCAGTACGGGACAGACGGGTGGCACTGAAGCTTTCTTT. This gives the protein CASSTGQTGGTEAFF.

The chain links TRBV2 to TRBJ1-6; unclear D gene. The CDR3 extends over 13 amino acids. CDR1 and CDR2 from the germline V gene are SNHLY and FYNNEI. Trimming left V 3 bases short and J 8 bases short, with 8 bases between. The DNA for the CDR3 is TGTGCCAGCAGTGAGGAGACCCATTCACCCCTCCACTTT. As protein: CASSEETHSPLHF.

The chain combines TRBV10-3 with TRBJ1-2, with 7 bases lining up with TRBD1. Germline-derived CDR1 and CDR2 are ENHRY and SYGVKD. The CDR3 has 13 residues. The J segment lost 6 bases and the V segment lost 6 bases, leaving 7 bases of the junction unmatched. Here the CDR3 DNA reads TGTGCCATCAGGGTCACAGGGGCACATGGCTACACCTTC. Translating it yields CAIRVTGAHGYTF.

Only a few counts were recorded for this clone. This CDR3 reads CASSPGGNEFF. In DNA, the CDR3 is TGTGCCAGCAGCCCCGGGGGTAACGAGTTCTTC. The chain carries TRBV7-9 and TRBJ2-1; D is possibly TRBD2 (6 bases). The CDR3 runs 11 residues. Germline V CDR1 and CDR2: SEHNR, FQNEAQ (reference sequence). The V end lost 5 bases, the J end lost 14 bases, and 13 bases lay between the germline ends.

Only one count was recorded for this clone. V gene TRBV28 combines with J gene TRBJ2-7; TRBD1 agrees at 9 bases. The germline V gene encodes CDR1 MDHEN and CDR2 SYDVKM. Germline trimming cut 3 bases from V and 4 bases from J; bases unmatched to any gene: 7. CDR3 size: 15 residues. The CDR3 sequence is CASSFLTGGRYEQYF. The CDR3 region has the DNA TGTGCCAGCAGTTTTCTCACAGGGGGCAGGTACGAGCAGTACTTC.

This clone was detected only a few times. The chain combines TRBV6-1 with TRBJ1-4; possibly TRBD1 for D (5 bases). V lost 6 bases to trimming and J lost 8 bases, with 16 bases between them. The CDR3 contains 14 residues. The V gene's germline CDR1 is MNHNS and CDR2 SASEGT. The DNA of the CDR3 is TGTGCCAGCAGCCGCCAGGGAATCCGGGAAAAACTGTTTTTT. Its protein is CASSRQGIREKLFF.

The sample holds a few counts of this clone. At one boundary the junction diverges from the germline segment, which might be a read error. This chain connects TRBV6-1 to TRBJ1-5; 8 bases agree with TRBD1. Germline assignment: CDR1 MNHNS and CDR2 SASEGT. This CDR3 is built from 17 residues. This CDR3 is CASSVPKTGASTQAQHF. The CDR3, as DNA: TGTGCCAGCAGTGTCCCTAAGACAGGGGCCTCCACTCAGGCCCAGCATTTT.

This clone came up a few times. The chain uses TRBV7-2 and TRBJ2-7; no firm D call. Germline values: CDR1 SGHTA, CDR2 FQGNSA. This CDR3 comprises 12 residues. V was pared by 3 bases and J by 4 bases, with 7 bases between. CDR3 amino acids: CASSFSGYEQYF. CDR3 nucleotide sequence: TGTGCCAGCAGCTTTTCCGGTTACGAGCAGTACTTC.

This sequence joins TRBV9 and TRBJ1-6, with a weak D call TRBD1 (5 bases). V lost 0 bases and J 7 bases, leaving 11 bases between the germline ends. The CDR3 is 15 residues long. Germline CDR1 and CDR2: SGDLS and YYNGEE. CDR3 residues: CASSVAEGPNSPLHF. CDR3 nucleotide sequence: TGTGCCAGCAGCGTAGCGGAGGGGCCAAATTCACCCCTCCACTTT.

This sequence joins TRBV30 and TRBJ2-7, with D maybe TRBD1 (6 bases). CDR3 size: 13 residues. Looked up from germline, CDR1 is GTSNPN and CDR2 is SVGIG (reference sequence). V gave up 5 bases and J gave up 4 bases, with 15 bases separating them. As DNA, the CDR3 is TGTGCCTGGGCCACAGGGATGATTTACGAGCAGTACTTC. Protein sequence: CAWATGMIYEQYF. Based on the CDR3 plus reference TRBV30 and TRBJ2-7, the full variable domain is SQTIHQWPATLVQPVGSPLSLECTVEGTSNPNLYWYRQAAGRGLQLLFYSVGIGQISSEVPQNLSASRPQDRQFILSSKKLLLSDSGFYLCAWATGMIYEQYFGPGTRLTVT.

This clone showed up just a few times. This chain joins TRBV30 and TRBJ1-4; D may be TRBD1 (6 bases). The ends were cut back, 2 bases at V and 6 bases at J, with 7 bases in the middle. In germline, CDR1 is GTSNPN, CDR2 SVGIG (reference sequence). The CDR3 extends over 12 amino acids. As DNA, the CDR3 is TGTGCCTGGAGTCCAGGGGATGAAAAACTGTTTTTT. It is translated as CAWSPGDEKLFF.

The chain employs TRBV30 and TRBJ1-2, with 8 nucleotides matching TRBD1. The CDR3 is 19 amino acids. Trimming cost V 0 bases and J 2 bases; bases outside gene matches: 17. Per the germline V gene, CDR1 is GTSNPN and CDR2 is SVGIG (reference sequence). In DNA form, the CDR3 reads TGTGCCTGGAGTGTACGCCTTCTTGGCAGGGGGCGAATAAACTATGGCTACACCTTC. Translation: CAWSVRLLGRGRINYGYTF.

The V and J genes are TRBV9 and TRBJ1-6, with D possibly being TRBD1 (5 bases). V lost 4 bases and J 6 bases, leaving 14 bases between the germline ends. This CDR3 is 15 amino acids long. Germline values: CDR1 SGDLS, CDR2 YYNGEE. The CDR3 coding sequence is TGTGCCAGCAGCTCGAGCGGGGCGGCTAATTCACCCCTCCACTTT. It is translated as CASSSSGAANSPLHF.

The chain carries TRBV5-1 and TRBJ2-5; D perhaps matches TRBD2 (5 bases). V was pared by 0 bases and J by 4 bases, with 10 bases between. Germline V gene data show CDR1 as SGHRS and CDR2 as YFSETQ. The CDR3 spans 14 residues. The CDR3 loop reads CASSLVGSLETQYF. CDR3 DNA sequence: TGCGCCAGCAGCTTGGTAGGGAGTCTAGAGACCCAGTACTTC.

V usage is TRBV7-2 and J usage is TRBJ1-2; D not certain. CDR1 and CDR2 (germline): SGHTA, FQGNSA. The CDR3 contains 15 residues. V was pared by 1 base and J by 4 bases, with 13 bases between. Here the CDR3 reads CASSLDGRGSYGYTF. The CDR3 nucleotides are TGTGCCAGCAGCTTAGATGGTAGAGGGAGCTATGGCTACACCTTC.

This clone was seen just once. The V call is TRBV5-1, the J call TRBJ2-1; the match to TRBD1 covers 12 bases. The CDR3 spans 16 residues. Per germline, CDR1 SGHRS and CDR2 YFSETQ. V lost 3 bases to trimming and J lost 7 bases; unmatched junction nucleotides: 8. The CDR3, as DNA: TGCGCCAGCAGCTCACTTTTGGGACAGGGGGCAAATGAGCAGTTCTTC. It encodes CASSSLLGQGANEQFF.

The rearrangement joins TRBV2 to TRBJ2-5; D is unclear. This CDR3 is 11 amino acids long. From germline, CDR1 is SNHLY and CDR2 FYNNEI. Between the trimmed V and J ends, which lost 8 bases and 3 bases, there was a span of 7 bases. This CDR3 is CASRREETQYF. CDR3 coding DNA: TGTGCCAGCCGCCGGGAAGAGACCCAGTACTTC.

The rearrangement joins TRBV19 to TRBJ2-5; possible D gene TRBD2, 5 bases. This CDR3 contains 13 residues. Germline CDR1 reads LNHDA; CDR2 reads SQIVND (reference sequence). With 0 bases removed from V and 3 bases from J, the gap between germline ends came to 5 bases. CDR3 in DNA: TGTGCCAGTAGTATAGACGGGGAAGAGACCCAGTACTTC. Encoded protein: CASSIDGEETQYF.